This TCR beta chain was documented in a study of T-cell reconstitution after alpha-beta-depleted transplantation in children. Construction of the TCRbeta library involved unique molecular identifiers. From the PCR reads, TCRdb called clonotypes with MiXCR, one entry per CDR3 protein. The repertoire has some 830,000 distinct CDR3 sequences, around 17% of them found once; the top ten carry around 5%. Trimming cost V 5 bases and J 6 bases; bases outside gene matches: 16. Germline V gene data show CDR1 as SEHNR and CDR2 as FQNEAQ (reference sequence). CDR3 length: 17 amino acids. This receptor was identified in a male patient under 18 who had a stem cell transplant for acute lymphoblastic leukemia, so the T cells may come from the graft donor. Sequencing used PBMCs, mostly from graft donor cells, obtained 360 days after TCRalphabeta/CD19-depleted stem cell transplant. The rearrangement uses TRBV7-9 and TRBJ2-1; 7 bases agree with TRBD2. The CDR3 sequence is CASSPIRDYTQGNEQFF. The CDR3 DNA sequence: TGTGCCAGCAGCCCAATTCGGGACTATACTCAAGGCAATGAGCAGTTCTTC.